The 20 T cell receptor beta chains below all came from one sample that was sequenced in a study of PD-L1 blockade in urothelial cancer. Profiling relied on immunoSEQ multiplex PCR, and the TCRdb table lists in-frame clones only, not all of them. The table records about 36,000 clones, about a third of them present only once. Sequences were derived from tumor tissue, sampled before atezolizumab (anti-PD-L1) treatment. The receptors were gathered from a man between 60 and 75 years old with urothelial cancer.

The J gene is TRBJ2-2, the V gene TRBV18; 9 nucleotides agree with TRBD1. V was clipped by 3 bases and J by 0 bases; unmatched bases: 8. Germline loops: CDR1 KGHSH, CDR2 LQKENI. This CDR3 has 18 residues. CDR3 nucleotide sequence: TGTGCCAGCTCACCCGGGGACAGGGTGCTGGCGAACACCGGGGAGCTGTTTTTT. It translates to CASSPGDRVLANTGELFF.

This clone turned up a few times. The V and J genes are TRBV6-8 and TRBJ2-7; 8 nucleotides match TRBD2. Germline assignment: CDR1 MNHGY and CDR2 SAAAGT. CDR3 length: 18 amino acids. V shed 0 bases, J shed 1 base, and the junction held 11 bases outside the gene matches. CDR3 DNA: TGTGCCAGCAGTTACTCACAGTTGGTGACGGGAGGGTCCTACGAGCAGTACTTC. Its translation is CASSYSQLVTGGSYEQYF.

The genes are TRBV19 and TRBJ1-5, with no clear D. V was shortened by 5 bases and J by 4 bases, with 12 bases between the two germline ends. The germline V gene encodes CDR1 LNHDA and CDR2 SQIVND (reference sequence). The CDR3 is 14 residues long. CDR3 coding DNA: TGTGCCAGTAGTCAGGACCGGGGTAATCAGCCCCAGCATTTT. Its protein product is CASSQDRGNQPQHF.

With respect to this clone: Read coverage stops 1 residue before the CDR3 terminus; the germline J gene supplies the remainder. The chain links TRBV10-3 to TRBJ1-5, with TRBD1 identical over 9 bases. The CDR3 has 19 residues. Per germline, CDR1 ENHRY and CDR2 SYGVKD. The V gene end was trimmed by 0 bases and the J gene end by 0 bases; junction bases not matched to a gene: 9. CDR3 residues: CAISESIGTGLSSNQPQHF. CDR3 DNA, as far as it was read: TGTGCCATCAGTGAGTCTATAGGGACAGGGCTCTCTAGCAATCAGCCCCAGCAT.

DNA of the CDR3: TGTGCCAGTTTTGGGGAACAACGTGGCTACACCTTC. Protein product: CASFGEQRGYTF. The rearrangement links TRBV19 to TRBJ1-2; D call uncertain. This CDR3 has 12 amino acids. The V end was cut by 8 bases, the J end by 7 bases, with 14 bases between. Per germline, CDR1 LNHDA and CDR2 SQIVND (reference sequence).

CDR3 bases: TGTGCCAGTAGTCTCTGGGTGGGGGTCACTGAAGCTTTCTTT. Its protein is CASSLWVGVTEAFF. This chain links TRBV19 with TRBJ1-1, with D maybe TRBD1 (5 bases). There are 14 residues in the CDR3. The germline CDR1 and CDR2 sequences are LNHDA and SQIVND (reference sequence). V was shortened by 5 bases and J by 4 bases, with 14 bases between the two germline ends.

Worth noting for this clone: Germline and junction disagree at one end, which may indicate a read error. This rearrangement joins TRBV11-3 to TRBJ2-7, with TRBD1 matching over 8 bases. CDR1 and CDR2 from the germline V gene are SGHNT and YENEEA. The CDR3 loop spans 14 amino acids. This CDR3 reads CVSSPRRQGLEQYF. The CDR3 DNA is TGTGTCAGCAGCCCCCGGCGACAGGGGCTCGAGCAGTACTTC.

The rearrangement links TRBV5-1 to TRBJ1-3; D remains ambiguous. Looked up from germline, CDR1 is SGHRS and CDR2 is YFSETQ. The CDR3 length is 14 residues. Trimming took off 1 base at V and 0 bases at J, with 5 bases between the two ends. The CDR3 sequence is CASSLPNSGNTIYF. CDR3 DNA: TGCGCCAGCAGCTTGCCGAACTCTGGAAACACCATATATTTT.

By share, this clone ranks as medium-sized. The chain combines TRBV6-8 with TRBJ2-2, with 8 bases matching TRBD1. CDR1 and CDR2 from the germline V gene are MNHGY and SAAAGT. The CDR3 contains 14 residues. The V segment lost 10 bases and the J segment 4 bases; nucleotides outside the gene matches: 8. CDR3: CAIGSGGGTGELFF. CDR3 bases: TGTGCCATAGGATCAGGGGGCGGCACCGGGGAGCTGTTTTTT.

The chain carries TRBV2 and TRBJ2-5; D possibly matches TRBD1 or TRBD2 (7 bases each). The CDR3 is 16 amino acids. Germline CDR1 is SNHLY and CDR2 is FYNNEI. With 6 bases removed from V and 2 bases from J, the gap between germline ends came to 19 bases. The CDR3, as DNA: TGTGCCAGCAGCGTAGCGACAGGGAGGGGGCAAGAGACCCAGTACTTC. This codes for CASSVATGRGQETQYF.

The chain couples TRBV18 to TRBJ2-3; 8 nucleotides align to TRBD2. Germline CDR1 is KGHSH and CDR2 is LQKENI. CDR3 size: 15 residues. V dropped 5 bases and J dropped 0; count of bases not matched to a gene: 4. For the CDR3, the DNA is TGTGCCAGCTCATTAGCGGGGAGCAGCACAGATACGCAGTATTTT. Amino acid sequence: CASSLAGSSTDTQYF.

This clone appeared a few times. This rearrangement joins TRBV30 to TRBJ2-1; D is undetermined. V lost 4 bases to trimming and J lost 10 bases, with 11 bases between them. This CDR3 has 11 amino acids. Germline CDR1 GTSNPN, CDR2 SVGIG (reference sequence). The CDR3: CAWINGGEQFF. CDR3 nucleotide sequence: TGTGCCTGGATTAATGGCGGAGAGCAGTTCTTC. Full variable domain (rest looked up from reference TRBV30 and TRBJ2-1): SQTIHQWPATLVQPVGSPLSLECTVEGTSNPNLYWYRQAAGRGLQLLFYSVGIGQISSEVPQNLSASRPQDRQFILSSKKLLLSDSGFYLCAWINGGEQFFGPGTRLTVL.

The J gene is TRBJ1-5, the V gene TRBV19; 12 bases map to TRBD1. The germline gives CDR1 LNHDA, CDR2 SQIVND (reference sequence). The junction had 15 bases not matched to a gene; V was cut back by 5 bases and J by 7 bases. CDR3 length: 18 amino acids. In nucleotides, the CDR3 is TGTGCCAGTAGTCCTACCCTCCGGGACAGGGGGCAACTGCAGCCCCAGCATTTT. This sequence encodes CASSPTLRDRGQLQPQHF.

This clone was detected many times. The chain joins TRBV6-8 to TRBJ1-4, with D possibly TRBD1 on 6 matching bases. Germline CDR1 reads MNHGY; CDR2 reads SAAAGT. The CDR3 loop spans 15 amino acids. The V and J ends lost 9 bases and 0 bases respectively, with 14 bases between them. The CDR3 DNA sequence: TGTGCCAGTAAAGCCGCAGGGGCAACTAATGAAAAACTGTTTTTT. This codes for CASKAAGATNEKLFF.

This clone was observed once. The chain uses TRBV18 and TRBJ2-1; 7 bases are a match to TRBD1. CDR1 and CDR2 (germline): KGHSH, LQKENI. The trim removed 1 base at V and 0 bases at J, leaving 9 bases unmatched. The CDR3 sequence is 18 residues long. In DNA form, the CDR3 reads TGTGCCAGCTCACCACTGACAGGGACGGGGAGCTCCTACAATGAGCAGTTCTTC. This sequence encodes CASSPLTGTGSSYNEQFF.

This rearrangement joins TRBV5-1 to TRBJ2-7; 9 bases line up with TRBD1. Germline CDR1 SGHRS, CDR2 YFSETQ. The CDR3 is 16 residues long. V was pared by 4 bases and J by 3 bases, with 11 bases of the junction left unmatched. CDR3 in amino acids: CASSPPKDRGFYEQYF. The DNA of the CDR3 is TGCGCCAGCAGCCCACCTAAGGACAGGGGTTTCTACGAGCAGTACTTC.

Only a few counts were recorded for this clone. This rearrangement joins TRBV6-4 to TRBJ2-7; no definite D call. This CDR3 is built from 12 residues. Looked up from germline, CDR1 is MRHNA and CDR2 is SNTAGT. V lost 6 bases and J 0 bases, leaving 6 bases between the germline ends. The chain's CDR3 is CASRASSYEQYF. The CDR3 DNA reads TGTGCCAGCAGGGCTAGCTCCTACGAGCAGTACTTC.

V gene TRBV5-1 combines with J gene TRBJ2-2; maybe TRBD1 (6 bases). Germline V gives CDR1 SGHRS, CDR2 YFSETQ. This CDR3 region has 14 residues. Trimming took off 5 bases at V and 6 bases at J, with 14 bases between the two ends. CDR3 sequence: CASSAEGDAGELFF. In DNA, the CDR3 is TGCGCCAGCAGTGCTGAGGGGGATGCCGGGGAGCTGTTTTTT.

In this sample, this clone turned up many times. The CDR3 loop is CASSVGTDDNSPLHF. CDR3 sequence (DNA): TGTGCCAGCAGCGTGGGGACCGACGATAATTCACCCCTCCACTTT. J is TRBJ1-6 and V is TRBV9; possibly TRBD1 for D (5 bases). The CDR3 spans 15 residues. The V end was cut by 2 bases, the J end by 5 bases, with 11 bases between. Germline V lookup: CDR1 SGDLS, CDR2 YYNGEE.

The chain has TRBV16 and TRBJ2-5, with unresolved D. This CDR3 region has 14 residues. Germline-derived CDR1 and CDR2 are KGHSY and FQNENV. Trimming cost V 3 bases and J 2 bases, with 10 bases left between them. The CDR3 reads CASSHTEAQETQYF. CDR3 coding DNA: TGTGCCAGCAGCCACACAGAAGCACAAGAGACCCAGTACTTC. The entire variable domain, with the rest obtained from reference TRBV16 and TRBJ2-5, is as follows: GEEVAQTPKHLVRGEGQKAKLYCAPIKGHSYVFWYQQVLKNEFKFLISFQNENVFDETGMPKERFSAKCLPNSPCSLEIQATKLEDSAVYFCASSHTEAQETQYFGPGTRLLVL.